This entry lists 17 T cell receptor beta chains sequenced from one sample in a study of control samples from healthy donors and cancer patients. TCRdb's table, derived via immunoSEQ multiplex PCR, lists solely in-frame clones and lacks some. The sample consists of 150,000 to 200,000 clones, around 90% of them appearing once. The sample taken for sequencing was blood. The origin of the receptors is a woman between 50 and 59 years old in good health.

The chain combines TRBV4-1 with TRBJ2-7; 7 nucleotides line up with TRBD1. The CDR3 consists of 13 residues. The germline V gene has CDR1 MGHRA and CDR2 YSYEKL. The ends lost 6 bases at V and 2 bases at J; junction bases unmatched: 4. CDR3 coding DNA: TGCGCCAGCAGTACAGGGGCGGCCTACGAGCAGTACTTC. It codes for CASSTGAAYEQYF.

CDR3 nucleotide sequence: TGTGCCAGCAGCTTAACTACGGGAGCGGTGGACGAGCAGTACTTC. It is translated as CASSLTTGAVDEQYF. The chain recombines TRBV7-3 with TRBJ2-7; D may be TRBD2 (6 bases). The length of the CDR3 is 15 residues. V lost 0 bases and J lost 5, with 14 bases in between. Germline-derived CDR1 and CDR2 are SGHTA and FQGTGA.

The gene calls are TRBV28 and TRBJ1-3; D might be TRBD1 (5 bases). Trimming left V 6 bases short and J 5 bases short, with 11 bases between. The V gene's germline CDR1 is MDHEN and CDR2 SYDVKM. The CDR3 sequence is 13 residues long. In DNA form, the CDR3 reads TGTGCCAGCAGCAAGGGGACTAGAAACACCATATATTTT. It translates to CASSKGTRNTIYF.

The chain is built from TRBV4-2 and TRBJ2-1, with D perhaps TRBD1 (5 bases). Germline V lookup: CDR1 LGHNA, CDR2 YNFKEQ. The V end was cut by 4 bases, the J end by 5 bases, with 9 bases between. The CDR3 consists of 13 residues. The CDR3 region is CASSLADNNEQFF. CDR3 coding DNA: TGTGCCAGCAGCCTTGCGGACAACAATGAGCAGTTCTTC.

The chain has TRBV7-9 and TRBJ2-3; D remains ambiguous. The CDR3 runs to 16 residues. The V and J ends lost 0 bases and 1 base respectively, with 11 bases between them. Germline CDR1 SEHNR, CDR2 FQNEAQ (reference sequence). This CDR3 is CASSLAGARGTDTQYF. Here the CDR3 DNA reads TGTGCCAGCAGCTTAGCGGGTGCCCGGGGCACAGATACGCAGTATTTT. Full variable domain (remainder filled in from reference TRBV7-9 and TRBJ2-3): DTGVSQNPRHKITKRGQNVTFRCDPISEHNRLYWYRQTLGQGPEFLTYFQNEAQLEKSRLLSDRFSAERPKGSFSTLEIQRTEQGDSAMYLCASSLAGARGTDTQYFGPGTRLTVL.

This clone was counted only a few times. In DNA form, the CDR3 reads TGTGCCAGCAGCCAAGGCCCGGGACTAGCGGGAGCTCATGAGCAGTTCTTC. Translating it yields CASSQGPGLAGAHEQFF. The V gene is TRBV4-2, the J gene TRBJ2-1; 14 bases agree with TRBD2. CDR1 is LGHNA and CDR2 is YNFKEQ in the germline V gene. The CDR3 spans 17 residues. Trimming removed 1 base from V and 8 bases from J; junction bases left unmatched: 7.

The genes are TRBV18 and TRBJ1-4, with a tentative D call TRBD1 (5 bases). V was cut by 4 bases and J by 6 bases, with 12 bases left in between. This CDR3 region has 14 residues. Germline CDR1 is KGHSH and CDR2 is LQKENI. The CDR3 loop reads CASSRSGYDEKLFF. CDR3 coding DNA: TGTGCCAGCTCACGCTCAGGGTATGATGAAAAACTGTTTTTT.

The chain links TRBV4-3 to TRBJ1-1; D may be TRBD1 (6 bases). The germline V and J ends were trimmed by 4 bases and 2 bases, with 20 bases remaining between them. Germline V CDR1 and CDR2: LGHNA, YSLEER. The CDR3 totals 17 residues. The CDR3, as DNA: TGCGCCAGCAGCCTTCAAGCTGGGGCAGGGGACAACACTGAAGCTTTCTTT. It translates to CASSLQAGAGDNTEAFF.

The chain links TRBV28 to TRBJ1-3, with D perhaps matching TRBD1 (6 bases). V was trimmed by 7 bases and J by 2 bases, leaving 12 bases between them. There are 14 residues in the CDR3. The germline V gene has CDR1 MDHEN and CDR2 SYDVKM. The CDR3 sequence is CASKGQGTGNTIYF. The CDR3 DNA is TGTGCCAGCAAAGGCCAGGGGACTGGAAACACCATATATTTT.

The sample holds one count of this clone. Here the CDR3 reads CASSSDYYTDTQYF. The CDR3 region has the DNA TGTGCCAGCAGTTCCGACTACTACACAGATACGCAGTATTTT. J is TRBJ2-3 and V is TRBV27; perhaps TRBD2 as D (5 bases). Trimming shortened V by 4 bases and J by 2 bases, and 10 bases separated the two germline ends. The CDR3 spans 14 residues. The germline V gene encodes CDR1 MNHEY and CDR2 SMNVEV (reference sequence).

The chain is built from TRBV27 and TRBJ1-2; 8 bases map to TRBD1. The CDR3 is made up of 14 amino acids. V shed 2 bases and J 5 bases; nucleotides not matched to a gene: 4. Germline loops: CDR1 MNHEY, CDR2 SMNVEV (reference sequence). CDR3: CASSLQGARYGYTF. CDR3 sequence (DNA): TGTGCCAGCAGTTTACAGGGGGCGCGTTATGGCTACACCTTC.

The CDR3 reads CASSHGDTYNEQFF. The CDR3, as DNA: TGCGCCAGCAGCCATGGTGACACCTACAATGAGCAGTTCTTC. The chain is built from TRBV4-1 and TRBJ2-1; no clear D gene. The V and J ends lost 3 bases and 2 bases respectively, with 8 bases between them. From germline, CDR1 is MGHRA and CDR2 YSYEKL. The CDR3 extends over 14 amino acids.

The chain couples TRBV7-8 to TRBJ1-3; a weak D match, TRBD1 (6 bases). Germline loops: CDR1 SGHVS, CDR2 FQNEAQ. Trimming removed 1 base at V and 1 base at J, with 11 bases between. The CDR3 has 16 amino acids. The CDR3 protein is CASSLDRQGSGNTIYF. The CDR3 DNA reads TGTGCCAGCAGCTTAGATCGGCAGGGGTCTGGAAACACCATATATTTT.

The chain has TRBV6-5 and TRBJ1-1; the D is unclear. V was cut by 0 bases and J by 8 bases, with 7 bases left in between. Germline lookup yields CDR1 MNHEY and CDR2 SVGAGI. The CDR3 has 12 residues. CDR3 sequence reads: CASSYSIREAFF. DNA of the CDR3: TGTGCCAGCAGTTACTCCATAAGAGAAGCTTTCTTT.

This clone appeared once. The chain recombines TRBV4-2 with TRBJ2-5, with D perhaps TRBD1 (6 bases). The CDR3 is 15 amino acids. The germline V gene has CDR1 LGHNA and CDR2 YNFKEQ. The ends were cut back, 3 bases at V and 5 bases at J, with 16 bases in the middle. DNA for the CDR3: TGTGCCAGCAGCCAGTTAAGGACAGACAGGGAGACCCAGTACTTC. Translated: CASSQLRTDRETQYF.

The chain couples TRBV6-2 or TRBV6-3 to TRBJ2-5; D is ambiguous. This CDR3 is 15 amino acids long. Trimming pared 0 bases from V and 1 base from J, leaving 9 bases between. The germline CDR1 and CDR2 sequences are MNHEY and SVGEGT. In DNA, the CDR3 is TGTGCCAGCAGTTACTCGAAGGCGAGCCAAGAGACCCAGTACTTC. It yields the protein CASSYSKASQETQYF.

CDR3 in amino acids: CASRDRVEAFF. The DNA for the CDR3 is TGTGCCAGCAGGGACAGAGTTGAAGCTTTCTTT. This chain joins TRBV6-5 and TRBJ1-1; the D gene is possibly TRBD1 (6 bases). This CDR3 region has 11 residues. Deletions cut 6 bases from V and 7 bases from J, with 9 bases between. The V gene's germline CDR1 is MNHEY and CDR2 SVGAGI.